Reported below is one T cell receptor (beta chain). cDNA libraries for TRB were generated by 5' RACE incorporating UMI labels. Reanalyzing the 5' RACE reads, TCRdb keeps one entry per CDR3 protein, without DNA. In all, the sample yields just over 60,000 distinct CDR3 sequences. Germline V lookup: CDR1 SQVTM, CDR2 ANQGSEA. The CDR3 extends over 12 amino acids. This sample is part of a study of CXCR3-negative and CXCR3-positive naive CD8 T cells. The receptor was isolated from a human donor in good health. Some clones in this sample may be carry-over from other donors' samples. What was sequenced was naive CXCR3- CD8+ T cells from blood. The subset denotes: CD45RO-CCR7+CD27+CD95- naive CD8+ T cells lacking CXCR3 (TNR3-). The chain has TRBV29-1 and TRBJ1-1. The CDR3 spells CSVQYLNTEAFF.